This T cell receptor (beta chain) was profiled in a study of T cells in Graves' hyperthyroidism and ophthalmopathy. Overall study findings and caveats: Blood shared most expanded thyroid clonotypes above 0.001.

Amplified TCR beta CDR3 regions derived from RNA transcripts. In the first-round RT-PCR of the TCR CDR3, the HTBI primer set was used. TCRdb re-called the multiplex PCR reads with MiXCR, one entry per CDR3 protein. The sample contains approximately 270,000 distinct CDR3 sequences, 13% to 15% of which appear only once. This clonotype was observed at least ten times. Its matching antigen is unknown. Clinical symptoms, serum thyroxine, TRAb, thyroid ultrasound and orbital computed tomography informed diagnoses. Blood sampling occurred at first hyperthyroidism diagnosis, ahead of any ophthalmopathy symptoms. The sequence derives from a woman aged 40 to 50 with Graves' hyperthyroidism that later progressed to Graves' ophthalmopathy. Sequenced input: blood.

DNA of the CDR3: TGTGCCAGCACCTACAACGGTAATGAGCAGTTCTTC. Protein: CASTYNGNEQFF. The chain recombines TRBV6-1 with TRBJ2-1; no clear D. V was trimmed by 7 bases and J by 7 bases, leaving 11 bases between them. This CDR3 has 12 amino acids. CDR1 is MNHNS, CDR2 SASEGT, per germline.